A single sample is the source of the 32 T cell receptor beta chains below, sequenced in a study of beta chain features in type 1 diabetes. The entirety of the isolated RNA underwent reverse transcription, so expressed TCRB transcripts were sequenced. Clones were sequenced by immunoSEQ multiplex PCR, and TCRdb holds only the in-frame ones, with some missing. The profile shows more than 300,000 clones, 10% to 15% of them singletons. Sequenced sample: naive CD4+ T cells from blood. These receptors were taken from a man between 18 and 35 years old in good health.

This chain connects TRBV10-3 to TRBJ1-5, with D uncertain. Deletions cut 3 bases from V and 9 bases from J, with 15 bases between. The CDR3 length is 14 residues. CDR1 and CDR2 (germline): ENHRY, SYGVKD. The CDR3, as DNA: TGTGCCATCAGTGATCTGGCCGACAACGGGCCCCAGCATTTT. Translating it yields CAISDLADNGPQHF.

This clone was seen a handful of times. The rearrangement joins TRBV4-3 to TRBJ2-7; 10 bases align to TRBD2. The CDR3 totals 15 residues. Losses at the gene ends were 0 bases for V and 3 bases for J; bases not matched to a gene: 2. CDR1 and CDR2 (germline): LGHNA, YSLEER. The CDR3 DNA is TGCGCCAGCAGCCAAGATGAGCGGGAGGGCTACGAGCAGTACTTC. Its translation: CASSQDEREGYEQYF.

V and J are TRBV7-8 and TRBJ1-1, with TRBD1 identical over 10 bases. V was clipped by 4 bases and J by 4 bases; unmatched bases: 6. The CDR3 loop spans 15 amino acids. Germline CDR1 reads SGHVS; CDR2 reads FQNEAQ. CDR3 nucleotides: TGTGCCAGCAGCTCTGGGACAGGGGCGCTCACTGAAGCTTTCTTT. It is translated as CASSSGTGALTEAFF.

V gene TRBV28 combines with J gene TRBJ1-2; D not resolved. Germline V gene data show CDR1 as MDHEN and CDR2 as SYDVKM. V was trimmed by 3 bases and J by 2 bases, leaving 10 bases between them. This CDR3 comprises 14 residues. The CDR3 nucleotides are TGTGCCAGCAGTTTTGGCGGAACGAACTATGGCTACACCTTC. Protein: CASSFGGTNYGYTF.

The J gene is TRBJ2-5, the V gene TRBV5-1; 9 bases map to TRBD1. The germline V gene encodes CDR1 SGHRS and CDR2 YFSETQ. With V trimmed by 1 base and J by 4 bases, 11 bases remained unmatched. The CDR3 is 17 amino acids. CDR3 amino acids: CASSLNFLGQGRETQYF. CDR3 bases: TGCGCCAGCAGCTTGAATTTTTTGGGACAGGGCAGAGAGACCCAGTACTTC.

The chain uses TRBV9 and TRBJ2-1; TRBD2 matches 7 bases. The trim removed 3 bases at V and 10 bases at J, leaving 7 bases unmatched. The CDR3 has 13 amino acids. CDR1 is SGDLS, CDR2 YYNGEE, per germline. CDR3 bases: TGTGCCAGCAGCGCTCGACTAGCCCAAGAGCAGTTCTTC. Translated: CASSARLAQEQFF. Supplemented by reference TRBV9 and TRBJ2-1, the full variable domain reads DSGVTQTPKHLITATGQRVTLRCSPRSGDLSVYWYQQSLDQGLQFLIQYYNGEERAKGNILERFSAQQFPDLHSELNLSSLELGDSALYFCASSARLAQEQFFGPGTRLTVL.

This sequence joins TRBV30 and TRBJ2-7, with 9 bases aligning to TRBD1. CDR3 length: 14 residues. Trimming took 0 bases from V and 4 from J; bases not matched to a gene: 4. Germline CDR1 is GTSNPN and CDR2 is SVGIG (reference sequence). This CDR3 reads CAWSVGTGRYEQYF. The CDR3 DNA reads as TGTGCCTGGAGTGTAGGGACAGGGCGTTACGAGCAGTACTTC. Full variable domain (missing parts from reference TRBV30 and TRBJ2-7): SQTIHQWPATLVQPVGSPLSLECTVEGTSNPNLYWYRQAAGRGLQLLFYSVGIGQISSEVPQNLSASRPQDRQFILSSKKLLLSDSGFYLCAWSVGTGRYEQYFGPGTRLTVT.

The chain joins TRBV27 to TRBJ2-3, with 10 bases lining up with TRBD2. Germline V CDR1 and CDR2: MNHEY, SMNVEV (reference sequence). The CDR3 has 17 residues. V trimming: 5 bases; J trimming: 6 bases; junction bases outside the gene matches: 14. The CDR3 sequence: CASSPLERGGIMDTQYF. The DNA for the CDR3 is TGTGCCAGCAGTCCCCTAGAGCGGGGGGGAATTATGGATACGCAGTATTTT.

The chain is built from TRBV25-1 and TRBJ2-7, with 12 bases lining up with TRBD1. The ends lost 3 bases at V and 7 bases at J; junction bases unmatched: 10. CDR1 is MGHDK and CDR2 is SYGVNS in the germline V gene. The CDR3 runs 16 residues. CDR3 region: CASSDPGQGAVGEQYF. CDR3 nucleotide sequence: TGTGCCAGCAGTGATCCGGGACAGGGGGCTGTTGGAGAGCAGTACTTC.

The J gene is TRBJ1-1, the V gene TRBV11-3, with D perhaps TRBD1 (6 bases). The CDR3 has 16 residues. From germline, CDR1 is SGHNT and CDR2 YENEEA. Between the trimmed V and J ends, which lost 5 bases and 1 base, there was a span of 17 bases. The CDR3 DNA reads as TGTGCCAGCAGCCTACCGACAGGAAAGCCGAACACTGAAGCTTTCTTT. Protein sequence: CASSLPTGKPNTEAFF.

The chain joins TRBV7-2 to TRBJ2-5; tentatively, D is TRBD1 (5 bases). The J call may be wrong; the DNA end is better matched by TRBJ2-7. CDR3 length: 12 amino acids. Looked up from germline, CDR1 is SGHTA and CDR2 is FQGNSA. In nucleotides, the CDR3 is TGTGCCAGCAGCTCGCAGGGCTACGAGCAGTACTTC. This translates into CASSSQGYEQYF.

This chain connects TRBV7-9 to TRBJ1-1; 7 bases map to TRBD1. The V and J ends lost 5 bases and 14 bases, in that order; junction bases with no gene match: 8. The CDR3 length is 11 residues. The germline V gene has CDR1 SEHNR and CDR2 FQNEAQ (reference sequence). CDR3 coding DNA: TGTGCCAGCAGCCTGGGACAGAAGTTATTCTTT. It is translated as CASSLGQKLFF.

This chain connects TRBV7-8 to TRBJ1-1; possibly TRBD1 for D (5 bases). The length of the CDR3 is 14 residues. CDR1 SGHVS and CDR2 FQNEAQ come from the germline V gene. V shed 1 base and J shed 1 base, with 7 bases lying between them. The DNA for the CDR3 is TGTGCCAGCAGCTTAGAGGGGCAGAACACTGAAGCTTTCTTT. Translation gives CASSLEGQNTEAFF. The variable domain in full, with the rest retrieved from reference TRBV7-8 and TRBJ1-1, is GAGVSQSPRYKVAKRGQDVALRCDPISGHVSLFWYQQALGQGPEFLTYFQNEAQLDKSGLPSDRFFAERPEGSVSTLKIQRTQQEDSAVYLCASSLEGQNTEAFFGQGTRLTVV.

This clone was counted at least ten times. The rearrangement joins TRBV29-1 to TRBJ2-3; no reliable D call. Germline V lookup: CDR1 SQVTM, CDR2 ANQGSEA. This CDR3 is 13 amino acids long. V lost 1 base, J lost 0 bases, and 5 bases lay in between. CDR3 coding DNA: TGCAGCGTTGAAGCTTTGAGCACAGATACGCAGTATTTT. Residues: CSVEALSTDTQYF.

The rearrangement joins TRBV7-3 to TRBJ2-5; possible D gene TRBD2, 5 bases. The CDR3 consists of 12 residues. The V gene's germline CDR1 is SGHTA and CDR2 FQGTGA. The V gene lost 6 bases and the J gene lost 5 bases, with 10 bases spanning the gap. The CDR3 region has the DNA TGTGCCAGCAGTAGGACTGGGGAGACCCAGTACTTC. The encoded protein is CASSRTGETQYF.

The rearrangement uses TRBV11-3 and TRBJ2-1, with 8 bases that match TRBD2. The CDR3 totals 14 residues. Germline V lookup: CDR1 SGHNT, CDR2 YENEEA. V gave up 5 bases and J gave up 7 bases; unmatched junction bases: 7. In DNA, the CDR3 is TGTGCCAGCAGCCCCCGGGAGGGGGTGAATGAGCAGTTCTTC. Translating it yields CASSPREGVNEQFF. The variable domain in full, completed from reference TRBV11-3 and TRBJ2-1, reads EAGVVQSPRYKIIEKKQPVAFWCNPISGHNTLYWYLQNLGQGPELLIRYENEEAVDDSQLPKDRFSAERLKGVDSTLKIQPAELGDSAVYLCASSPREGVNEQFFGPGTRLTVL.

The V and J genes are TRBV11-2 and TRBJ2-1; perhaps TRBD2 as D (5 bases). The germline V and J ends were trimmed by 5 bases and 2 bases, with 13 bases remaining between them. The CDR3 extends over 15 amino acids. The germline gives CDR1 SGHAT, CDR2 FQNNGV. CDR3 loop: CASSVPRRTYNEQFF. Here the CDR3 DNA reads TGTGCCAGCAGCGTGCCGAGGAGGACCTACAATGAGCAGTTCTTC.

The chain employs TRBV7-2 and TRBJ1-2; D is unresolved. The CDR3 has 15 residues. V was trimmed by 5 bases and J by 0 bases, leaving 13 bases between them. CDR1 is SGHTA and CDR2 is FQGNSA in the germline V gene. The CDR3 protein is CASSLRGGPNYGYTF. The CDR3 DNA follows: TGTGCCAGCAGCCTTCGGGGAGGCCCTAACTATGGCTACACCTTC.

The V call is TRBV28, the J call TRBJ2-7; TRBD1 aligns across 9 bases. Germline assignment: CDR1 MDHEN and CDR2 SYDVKM. The CDR3 length is 16 residues. V was clipped by 7 bases and J by 4 bases; unmatched bases: 14. The CDR3 DNA reads TGTGCCAGCAATCTGAGACAGGGGGTGGGGAGTTACGAGCAGTACTTC. Amino acid sequence: CASNLRQGVGSYEQYF.

This rearrangement joins TRBV7-9 to TRBJ2-2, with 13 nucleotides matching TRBD2. CDR1 is SEHNR and CDR2 is FQNEAQ in the germline V gene (reference sequence). The ends lost 5 bases at V and 7 bases at J; junction bases unmatched: 10. The CDR3 runs 17 residues. CDR3 in amino acids: CASSRGLAGVPGGELFF. CDR3 DNA sequence: TGTGCCAGCAGCCGTGGACTAGCGGGAGTACCGGGCGGGGAGCTGTTTTTT.

This clone was seen a handful of times. The CDR3 is CASSYGRETGYTF. The CDR3 DNA reads as TGTGCCAGCAGTTACGGGAGGGAAACGGGGTACACCTTC. The chain combines TRBV6-5 with TRBJ1-2; D is undetermined. Germline values: CDR1 MNHEY, CDR2 SVGAGI. Trimming cost V 2 bases and J 11 bases, with 15 bases left between them. There are 13 residues in the CDR3.

The chain recombines TRBV7-2 with TRBJ2-1, with D possibly matching TRBD2 (6 bases). Germline V gene data show CDR1 as SGHTA and CDR2 as FQGNSA. Trimming cost V 2 bases and J 7 bases, with 9 bases left between them. The CDR3 totals 13 residues. CDR3 coding DNA: TGTGCCAGCAGCTTACCCGGGAGTAATGAGCAGTTCTTC. Protein sequence: CASSLPGSNEQFF.

This chain links TRBV5-1 with TRBJ2-5; 7 bases line up with TRBD2. Germline loops: CDR1 SGHRS, CDR2 YFSETQ. This CDR3 contains 14 residues. V lost 4 bases to trimming and J lost 1 base; unmatched junction nucleotides: 4. CDR3 amino acids: CASSPREVQETQYF. CDR3 bases: TGCGCCAGCAGCCCCCGGGAGGTCCAAGAGACCCAGTACTTC.

This clone was detected a few times. The chain combines TRBV4-1 with TRBJ2-4, with a tentative D call TRBD2 (5 bases). CDR3 length: 16 residues. V shed 3 bases and J shed 0 bases, with 12 bases lying between them. Germline-derived CDR1 and CDR2 are MGHRA and YSYEKL. The CDR3 loop is CASSHPLRGAKNIQYF. DNA of the CDR3: TGCGCCAGCAGCCACCCCCTTCGGGGAGCCAAAAACATTCAGTACTTC.

The chain is built from TRBV5-1 and TRBJ1-6; 8 bases are shared with TRBD1. Looked up from germline, CDR1 is SGHRS and CDR2 is YFSETQ. CDR3 size: 15 residues. J was trimmed by 8 bases and V by 5 bases; bases with no gene match: 9. The CDR3 here is CASSRSLTGDSPLHF. As DNA, the CDR3 is TGCGCCAGCAGTAGAAGTTTGACAGGGGATTCACCCCTCCACTTT. The variable domain in full, completed from reference TRBV5-1 and TRBJ1-6, reads KAGVTQTPRYLIKTRGQQVTLSCSPISGHRSVSWYQQTPGQGLQFLFEYFSETQRNKGNFPGRFSGRQFSNSRSEMNVSTLELGDSALYLCASSRSLTGDSPLHFGNGTRLTVT.

This clone showed up just a few times. The chain has TRBV28 and TRBJ2-3; the match to TRBD1 covers 11 bases. Germline trimming cut 3 bases from V and 4 bases from J; bases unmatched to any gene: 3. The CDR3 length is 15 residues. Germline V gene sequence: CDR1 MDHEN, CDR2 SYDVKM. As DNA, the CDR3 is TGTGCCAGCAGTTTGGGACAGGGGGAAGCAGATACGCAGTATTTT. Protein sequence: CASSLGQGEADTQYF.

This clone was detected a few times. The chain uses TRBV5-1 and TRBJ2-1; D may be TRBD2 (6 bases). The germline V and J ends were trimmed by 0 bases and 5 bases, with 12 bases remaining between them. CDR1 and CDR2 (germline): SGHRS, YFSETQ. This CDR3 spans 15 amino acids. The CDR3 DNA follows: TGCGCCAGCAGCTTGGGGGGAGGCGGAAACAATGAGCAGTTCTTC. Its translation: CASSLGGGGNNEQFF.

This clone occurred a few times. The V and J genes are TRBV18 and TRBJ2-7; 7 bases map to TRBD1. Per the germline V gene, CDR1 is KGHSH and CDR2 is LQKENI. The CDR3 is 19 residues long. The V and J ends lost 3 bases and 3 bases, in that order; junction bases with no gene match: 20. The CDR3 reads CASSPPLQQTGPSIYEQYF. The CDR3 region has the DNA TGTGCCAGCTCACCCCCCCTCCAGCAGACAGGGCCCTCCATCTACGAGCAGTACTTC.

In this sample, this clone turned up a few times. The chain uses TRBV7-2 and TRBJ2-5, with TRBD2 matching over 11 bases. V lost 8 bases to trimming and J lost 13 bases; unmatched junction nucleotides: 12. The CDR3 loop spans 13 amino acids. Germline CDR1 reads SGHTA; CDR2 reads FQGNSA. The DNA of the CDR3 is TGTGCCAGCGCGCTAGCGGGGGGCCCCTGGCGGTACTTC. Amino acid sequence: CASALAGGPWRYF.

The CDR3 is CASSLESGYQPQHF. The CDR3 DNA reads as TGTGCCAGCAGTCTAGAGTCGGGGTATCAGCCCCAGCATTTT. This chain joins TRBV28 and TRBJ1-5, with D unclear. The V end lost 5 bases, the J end lost 5 bases, and 13 bases lay between the germline ends. CDR1 is MDHEN, CDR2 SYDVKM, per germline. The CDR3 length is 14 residues.

This clone was seen a handful of times. V usage is TRBV29-1 and J usage is TRBJ1-2, with a tentative D call TRBD1 (6 bases). With 5 bases removed from V and 0 bases from J, the gap between germline ends came to 10 bases. Germline V lookup: CDR1 SQVTM, CDR2 ANQGSEA. The CDR3 sequence is 13 residues long. CDR3 sequence reads: CSVQGTSNYGYTF. In nucleotides, the CDR3 is TGCAGCGTTCAGGGGACCTCTAACTATGGCTACACCTTC.

The V gene is TRBV14, the J gene TRBJ2-7, with 11 positions matching TRBD2. This CDR3 region has 15 residues. V lost 4 bases, J lost 9 bases, and 11 bases stayed unmatched. The germline V gene encodes CDR1 SGHDN and CDR2 FVKESK. The CDR3 loop is CASSPRLAGLSAQYF. In DNA, the CDR3 is TGTGCCAGCAGCCCAAGACTAGCGGGACTTTCTGCGCAGTACTTC.